This entry features one TCR beta chain sequence. No antigen is known for it. The data are from a study of human T cells and chemical hapten exposure. Described time point: patch test 3, about 24 weeks after DPC sensitization. Treatment of the sample: therapeutic diphenylcyclopropenone sensitization with weekly scalp DPC. People who gave samples had alopecia, were 18 to 70 years old, and were suitable for DPC. Germline V gene sequence: CDR1 SQVTM, CDR2 ANQGSEA. The length of the CDR3 is 11 residues. The V and J ends lost 7 bases and 1 base respectively, with 6 bases between them. Under the authors' procedure: From about 20,000 to 690,000 TCRs were found per sample, with a median of approximately 92,000. TCRdb reanalysed the RACE reads using MiXCR and keeps one entry per CDR3 protein. The V and J calls come from TCRdb's annotation, not from the publication. The sample has roughly 89,000 distinct CDR3 sequences; about a tenth are singletons.

Study-level points and caveats: There were significantly more large CDR3 similarity clusters among expanded TCRs than among controls.

The clonotype comes from a woman in her thirties with alopecia areata. Some clones in this sample may be carry-over from other donors' samples. The chain employs TRBV29-1 and TRBJ2-3; D remains unclear. Sequenced here: whole blood, sampled in connection with sensitization to the hapten diphenylcyclopropenone (DPC). The DNA for the CDR3 is TGCAGCGGTGGACGCACAGATACGCAGTATTTT. Translating gives CSGGRTDTQYF.